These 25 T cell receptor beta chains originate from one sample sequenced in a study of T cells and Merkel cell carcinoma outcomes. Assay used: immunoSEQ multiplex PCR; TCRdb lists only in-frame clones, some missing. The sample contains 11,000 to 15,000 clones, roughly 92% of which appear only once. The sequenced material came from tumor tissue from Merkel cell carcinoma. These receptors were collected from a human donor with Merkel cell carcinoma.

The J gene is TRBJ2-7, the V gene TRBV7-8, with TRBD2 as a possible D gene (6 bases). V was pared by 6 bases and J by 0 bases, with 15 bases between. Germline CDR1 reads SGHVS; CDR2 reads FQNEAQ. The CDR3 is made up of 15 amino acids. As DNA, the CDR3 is TGTGCCAGCAGTCCACTAGCCCTATCCTCCTACGAGCAGTACTTC. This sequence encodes CASSPLALSSYEQYF.

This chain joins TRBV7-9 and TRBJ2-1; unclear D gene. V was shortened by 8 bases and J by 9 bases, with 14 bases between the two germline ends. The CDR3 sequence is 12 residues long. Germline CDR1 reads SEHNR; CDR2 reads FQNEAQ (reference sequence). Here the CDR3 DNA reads TGTGCCAGCGGTACTTACGGTAGTGAGCAGTTCTTC. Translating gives CASGTYGSEQFF.

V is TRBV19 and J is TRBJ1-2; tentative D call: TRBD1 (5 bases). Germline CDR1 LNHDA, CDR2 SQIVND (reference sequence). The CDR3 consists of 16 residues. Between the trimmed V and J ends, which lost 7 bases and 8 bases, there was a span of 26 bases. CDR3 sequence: CASIDGGENTLGGYTF. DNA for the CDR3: TGTGCCAGTATCGATGGGGGGGAAAATACGCTGGGCGGCTACACCTTC. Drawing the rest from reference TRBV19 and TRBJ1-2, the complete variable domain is DGGITQSPKYLFRKEGQNVTLSCEQNLNHDAMYWYRQDPGQGLRLIYYSQIVNDFQKGDIAEGYSVSREKKESFPLTVTSAQKNPTAFYLCASIDGGENTLGGYTFGSGTRLTVV.

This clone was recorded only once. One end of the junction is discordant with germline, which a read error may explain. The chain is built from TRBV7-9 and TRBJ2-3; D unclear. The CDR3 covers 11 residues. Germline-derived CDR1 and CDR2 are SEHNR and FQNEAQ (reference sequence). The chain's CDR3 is CASSLADTQYF. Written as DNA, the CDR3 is TGTGCTAGCAGCTTAGCAGATACGCAGTATTTT. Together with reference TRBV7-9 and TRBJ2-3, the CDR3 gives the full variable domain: DTGVSQNPRHKITKRGQNVTFRCDPISEHNRLYWYRQTLGQGPEFLTYFQNEAQLEKSRLLSDRFSAERPKGSFSTLEIQRTEQGDSAMYLCASSLADTQYFGPGTRLTVL.

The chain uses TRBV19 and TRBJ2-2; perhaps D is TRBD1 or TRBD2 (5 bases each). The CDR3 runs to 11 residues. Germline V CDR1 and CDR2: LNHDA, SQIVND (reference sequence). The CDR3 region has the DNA TGTGCTTCCCAGGGACGCGGGGAGCTGTTTTTT. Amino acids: CASQGRGELFF.

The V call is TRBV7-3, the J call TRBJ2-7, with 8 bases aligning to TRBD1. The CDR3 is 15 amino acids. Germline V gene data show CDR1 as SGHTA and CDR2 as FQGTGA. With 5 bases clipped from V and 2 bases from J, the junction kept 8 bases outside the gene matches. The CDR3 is CASSITGTGPYEQYF. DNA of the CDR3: TGTGCCAGCAGCATTACCGGGACAGGACCCTACGAGCAGTACTTC. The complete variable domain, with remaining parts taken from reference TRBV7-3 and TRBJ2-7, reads GAGVSQTPSNKVTEKGKYVELRCDPISGHTALYWYRQSLGQGPEFLIYFQGTGAADDSGLPNDRFFAVRPEGSVSTLKIQRTERGDSAVYLCASSITGTGPYEQYFGPGTRLTVT.

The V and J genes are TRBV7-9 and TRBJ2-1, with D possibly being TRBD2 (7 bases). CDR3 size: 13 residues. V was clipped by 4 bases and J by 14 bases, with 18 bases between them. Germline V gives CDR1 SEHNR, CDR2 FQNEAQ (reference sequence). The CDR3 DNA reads TGTGCCAGCAGCTCGTATCGTGGGGGGGCCGAGTTCTTC. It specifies CASSSYRGGAEFF.

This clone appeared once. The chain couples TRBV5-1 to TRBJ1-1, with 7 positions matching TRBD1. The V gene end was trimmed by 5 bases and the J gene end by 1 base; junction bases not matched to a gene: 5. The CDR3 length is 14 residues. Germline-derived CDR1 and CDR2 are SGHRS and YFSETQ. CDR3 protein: CASRMGQQNTEAFF. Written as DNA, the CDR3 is TGCGCCAGCAGGATGGGACAGCAGAACACTGAAGCTTTCTTT.

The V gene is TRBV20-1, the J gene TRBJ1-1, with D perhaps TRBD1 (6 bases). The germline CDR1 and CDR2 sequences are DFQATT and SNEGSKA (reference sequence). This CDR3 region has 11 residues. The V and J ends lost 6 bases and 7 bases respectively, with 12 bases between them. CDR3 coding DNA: TGCAGTGCAGTACAGGGAAATGAAGCTTTCTTT. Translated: CSAVQGNEAFF.

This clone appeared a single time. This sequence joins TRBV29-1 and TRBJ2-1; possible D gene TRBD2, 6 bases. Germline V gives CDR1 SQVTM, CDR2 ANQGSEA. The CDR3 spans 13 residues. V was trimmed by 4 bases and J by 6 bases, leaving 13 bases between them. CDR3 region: CSVGRERSNEQFF. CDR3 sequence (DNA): TGCAGCGTTGGACGGGAGAGGAGCAATGAGCAGTTCTTC.

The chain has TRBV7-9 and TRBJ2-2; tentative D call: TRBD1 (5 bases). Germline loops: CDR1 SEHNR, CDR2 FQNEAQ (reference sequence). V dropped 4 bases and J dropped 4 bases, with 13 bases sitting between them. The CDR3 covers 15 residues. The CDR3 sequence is CASSYNQGSTGELFF. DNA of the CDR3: TGTGCCAGCAGCTACAATCAGGGAAGCACCGGGGAGCTGTTTTTT.

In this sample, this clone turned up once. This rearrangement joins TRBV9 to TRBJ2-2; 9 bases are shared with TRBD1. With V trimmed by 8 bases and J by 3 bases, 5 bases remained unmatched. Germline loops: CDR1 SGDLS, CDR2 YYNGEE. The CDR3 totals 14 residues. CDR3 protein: CASSRTGDTGELFF. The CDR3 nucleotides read TGTGCCAGTAGTAGGACAGGGGACACCGGGGAGCTGTTTTTT.

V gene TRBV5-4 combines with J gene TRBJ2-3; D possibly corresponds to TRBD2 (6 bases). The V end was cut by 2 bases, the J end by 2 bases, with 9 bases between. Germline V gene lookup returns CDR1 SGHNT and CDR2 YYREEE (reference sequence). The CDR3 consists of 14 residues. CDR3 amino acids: CASSLGGVTDTQYF. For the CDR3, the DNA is TGTGCCAGCAGCTTAGGCGGGGTCACAGATACGCAGTATTTT.

CDR3 bases: TGTGCCAGCAGCTTAGTTAGGGATCGCGAGCAGTTCTTC. Residues: CASSLVRDREQFF. This chain connects TRBV7-2 to TRBJ2-1; unclear D gene. CDR1 is SGHTA, CDR2 FQGNSA, per germline. CDR3 length equals 13 residues. V lost 1 base to trimming and J lost 10 bases, with 11 bases between them.

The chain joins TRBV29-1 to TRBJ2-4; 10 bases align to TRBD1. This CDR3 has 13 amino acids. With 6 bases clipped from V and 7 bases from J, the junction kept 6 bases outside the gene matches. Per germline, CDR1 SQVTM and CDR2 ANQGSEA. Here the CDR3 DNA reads TGCAGCGTCACGACAGGGGGCTTGAACATTCAGTACTTC. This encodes CSVTTGGLNIQYF.

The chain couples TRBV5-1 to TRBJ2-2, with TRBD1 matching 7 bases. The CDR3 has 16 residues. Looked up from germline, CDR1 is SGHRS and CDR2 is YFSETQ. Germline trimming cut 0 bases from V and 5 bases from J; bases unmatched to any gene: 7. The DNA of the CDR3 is TGCGCCAGCAGCTTGGCCAGAGGGGGCGGGACCGGGGAGCTGTTTTTT. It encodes CASSLARGGGTGELFF.

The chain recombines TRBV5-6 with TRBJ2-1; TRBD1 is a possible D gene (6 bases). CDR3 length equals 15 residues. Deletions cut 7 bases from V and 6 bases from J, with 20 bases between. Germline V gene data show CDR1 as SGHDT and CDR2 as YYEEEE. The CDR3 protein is CASLPTGKFGNEQFF. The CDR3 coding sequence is TGTGCCAGCTTGCCCACAGGGAAATTCGGCAATGAGCAGTTCTTC.

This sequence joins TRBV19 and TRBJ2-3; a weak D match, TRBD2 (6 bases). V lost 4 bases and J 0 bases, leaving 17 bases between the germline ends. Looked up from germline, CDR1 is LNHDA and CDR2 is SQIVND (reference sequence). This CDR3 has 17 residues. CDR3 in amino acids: CASSTLRDWPSTDTQYF. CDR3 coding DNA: TGTGCCAGTAGTACCCTCCGGGACTGGCCTAGCACAGATACGCAGTATTTT.

CDR3 nucleotides: TGTGCCACCAGCAGAGATCGGGACTACGAGCAGTACTTC. Its translation is CATSRDRDYEQYF. This chain joins TRBV15 and TRBJ2-7; possibly TRBD2 for D (5 bases). Trimming took 0 bases from V and 3 from J, leaving 6 bases between them. The CDR3 length is 13 residues. Germline-derived CDR1 and CDR2 are LNHNV and YYDKDF (reference sequence).

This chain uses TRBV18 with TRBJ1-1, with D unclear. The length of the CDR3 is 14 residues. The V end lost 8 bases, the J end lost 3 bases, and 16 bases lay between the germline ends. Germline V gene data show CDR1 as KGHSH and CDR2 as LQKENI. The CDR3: CASAGPTRYTEAFF. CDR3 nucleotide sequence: TGTGCCAGCGCCGGTCCTACAAGGTACACTGAAGCTTTCTTT.

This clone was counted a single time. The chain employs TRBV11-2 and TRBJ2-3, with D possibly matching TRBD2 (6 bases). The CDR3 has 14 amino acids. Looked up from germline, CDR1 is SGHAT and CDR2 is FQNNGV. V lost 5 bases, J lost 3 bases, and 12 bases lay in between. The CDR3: CASSRRDGTDTQYF. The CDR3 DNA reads TGTGCCAGCAGCCGGCGGGACGGTACAGATACGCAGTATTTT.

Written as DNA, the CDR3 is TGCGCCAGCAGCTATGCCGGGAGGTCGGGGGGAAACACCATATATTTT. Its protein is CASSYAGRSGGNTIYF. The chain couples TRBV5-1 to TRBJ1-3; D unclear. The V end lost 3 bases, the J end lost 4 bases, and 17 bases lay between the germline ends. The CDR3 covers 16 residues. The germline V gene has CDR1 SGHRS and CDR2 YFSETQ.

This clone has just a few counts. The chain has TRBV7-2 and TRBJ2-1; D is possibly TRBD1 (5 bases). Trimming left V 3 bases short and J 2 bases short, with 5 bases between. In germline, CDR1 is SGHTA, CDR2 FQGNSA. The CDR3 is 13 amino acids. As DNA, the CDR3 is TGTGCCAGCAGCTTGGACACCTACAATGAGCAGTTCTTC. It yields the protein CASSLDTYNEQFF.

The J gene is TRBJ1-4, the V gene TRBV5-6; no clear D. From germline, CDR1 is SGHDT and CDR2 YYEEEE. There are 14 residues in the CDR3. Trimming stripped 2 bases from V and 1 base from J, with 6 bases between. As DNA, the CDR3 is TGTGCCAGCAGCTTCAAGCAAACTAATGAAAAACTGTTTTTT. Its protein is CASSFKQTNEKLFF. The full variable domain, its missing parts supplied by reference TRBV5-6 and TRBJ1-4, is DAGVTQSPTHLIKTRGQQVTLRCSPKSGHDTVSWYQQALGQGPQFIFQYYEEEERQRGNFPDRFSGHQFPNYSSELNVNALLLGDSALYLCASSFKQTNEKLFFGSGTQLSVL.

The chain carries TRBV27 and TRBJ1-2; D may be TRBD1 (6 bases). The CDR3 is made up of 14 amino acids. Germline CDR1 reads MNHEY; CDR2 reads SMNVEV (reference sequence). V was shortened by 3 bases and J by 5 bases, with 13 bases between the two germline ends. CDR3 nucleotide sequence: TGTGCCAGCAGTTTCTCGGACAGATTATATGGCTACACCTTC. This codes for CASSFSDRLYGYTF.